This TCR beta chain was profiled in a study of blood T cell repertoires in COVID-19. Study-wide background: The United States, Italy and Spain were the sources of the acute and convalescent COVID-19 samples.

The ends were cut back, 1 base at V and 0 bases at J, with 13 bases in the middle. From germline, CDR1 is MGHRA and CDR2 YSYEKL. The CDR3 consists of 18 residues. This table comes from immunoSEQ multiplex PCR, and its TCRdb copy is limited to in-frame clones, with some not included. Among about 46,000 clones listed, approximately 90% were seen once. V is TRBV4-1 and J is TRBJ2-6; D uncertain. Sequenced sample: peripheral blood. The receptor was isolated from a man aged 45-65 years with active COVID-19. The CDR3 loop is CASSQVSSLSSGANVLTF. In nucleotides, the CDR3 is TGCGCCAGCAGCCAAGTTAGTTCCCTGAGCTCTGGGGCCAACGTCCTGACTTTC.